The sequence of this TCR beta chain was determined in a study of chemoradiotherapy in HPV16-positive cancers. Germline values: CDR1 SGDLS, CDR2 YYNGEE. This CDR3 comprises 15 residues. Trimming removed 0 bases at V and 9 bases at J, with 13 bases between. This clone was observed a handful of times. Clones were sequenced by immunoSEQ multiplex PCR, and TCRdb holds only the in-frame ones, with some missing. The sample lists roughly 15,000 clones; roughly 73% were seen once. The chain uses TRBV9 and TRBJ1-6; the D is unclear. Collection of the sample occurred from a patient who underwent chemoradiotherapy. The source is a human donor with HPV-associated anogenital cancer. CDR3: CASSVGTPEGSPLHF. DNA of the CDR3: TGTGCCAGCAGCGTAGGTACCCCTGAGGGTTCACCCCTCCACTTT.